These 10 T cell receptor beta chains originate from one sample sequenced in a study of T-cell reconstitution after alpha-beta-depleted transplantation in children. A TCRbeta library incorporating unique molecular identifiers was prepared. Each CDR3 protein is one row after TCRdb ran MiXCR on the PCR reads. This sample carries about 900,000 distinct CDR3 sequences, about 29% of them seen once, and the ten largest clones take over 25%. The input for sequencing was PBMCs, mostly from graft donor cells, taken 360 days after TCRalphabeta/CD19-depleted stem cell transplant. The receptors come from a boy under two years old who had a stem cell transplant for SCID, so the T cells may come from the graft donor.

This clonotype appeared once. The V gene is TRBV4-1, the J gene TRBJ2-2; TRBD2 is a possible D gene (6 bases). V was trimmed by 1 base and J by 4 bases, leaving 13 bases between them. This CDR3 comprises 16 residues. CDR1 and CDR2 from the germline V gene are MGHRA and YSYEKL. CDR3 in amino acids: CASSQVLRGFTGELFF. In DNA, the CDR3 is TGCGCCAGCAGCCAAGTTCTCCGGGGGTTCACCGGGGAGCTGTTTTTT.

This rearrangement joins TRBV6-5 to TRBJ1-1, with 8 bases that match TRBD1. The junction had 11 bases not matched to a gene; V was cut back by 3 bases and J by 11 bases. There are 14 residues in the CDR3. The germline CDR1 and CDR2 sequences are MNHEY and SVGAGI. The CDR3 DNA reads as TGTGCCAGCAGTTATTATGCCCGGACAGGGACGGCTTTCTTT. Protein product: CASSYYARTGTAFF.

V usage is TRBV7-2 and J usage is TRBJ1-1, with D possibly being TRBD1 (5 bases). The length of the CDR3 is 15 residues. Germline V gene sequence: CDR1 SGHTA, CDR2 FQGNSA. Trimming removed 0 bases from V and 5 bases from J, with 13 bases in between. The CDR3, as DNA: TGTGCCAGCAGCTTAGCGGGGCCCATGGAGACTGAAGCTTTCTTT. Translation: CASSLAGPMETEAFF.

V usage is TRBV6-2 or TRBV6-3 and J usage is TRBJ2-2, with 9 bases matching TRBD2. Germline values: CDR1 MNHEY, CDR2 SVGEGT. The CDR3 length is 19 residues. V lost 0 bases to trimming and J lost 0 bases; unmatched junction nucleotides: 8. In DNA form, the CDR3 reads TGTGCCAGCAGTTACTCAATAGGAGAGCGGGGGGCGAACACCGGGGAGCTGTTTTTT. This translates into CASSYSIGERGANTGELFF.

The chain couples TRBV12-3 or TRBV12-4 to TRBJ1-5; the D gene is possibly TRBD1 (5 bases). This CDR3 contains 12 residues. Trimming removed 8 bases at V and 5 bases at J, with 10 bases between. CDR3 DNA: TGTGCCAGCCAGGGTGGAGATCAGCCCCAGCATTTT. Encoded protein: CASQGGDQPQHF.

The genes are TRBV2 and TRBJ2-1; TRBD1 might be the D (6 bases). Germline assignment: CDR1 SNHLY and CDR2 FYNNEI. Trimming removed 9 bases from V and 6 bases from J, with 21 bases in between. The length of the CDR3 is 15 residues. The CDR3 sequence: CASRPTNGQLNEQFF. Written as DNA, the CDR3 is TGTGCCAGTAGACCTACAAACGGACAGCTCAATGAGCAGTTCTTC.

This clonotype was seen ten or more times. This sequence joins TRBV6-6 and TRBJ2-3, with D possibly matching TRBD1 (5 bases). Germline CDR1 MNHNY, CDR2 SVGAGI (reference sequence). The CDR3 runs 13 residues. V lost 0 bases and J lost 8, with 9 bases in between. The CDR3 bases are TGTGCCAGCAGTTACTCCCCTCAGGGTACGCAGTATTTT. Protein: CASSYSPQGTQYF.

This clonotype was found a few times. This chain connects TRBV18 to TRBJ2-1; D might be TRBD1 or TRBD2, each matching 5 bases. The CDR3 is 11 residues long. V was pared by 2 bases and J by 14 bases, with 10 bases between. The germline CDR1 and CDR2 sequences are KGHSH and LQKENI. In DNA, the CDR3 is TGTGCCAGCTCACCAACGGGGCCCGAGTTCTTC. Translation gives CASSPTGPEFF.

The J gene is TRBJ2-1, the V gene TRBV7-2; 16 positions agree with TRBD2. The CDR3 is 17 amino acids. The germline V gene encodes CDR1 SGHTA and CDR2 FQGNSA. After removal of 0 bases from V and 10 bases from J, the junction contained 6 bases not matched to a gene. CDR3 sequence reads: CASSLAGTSGGVSEQFF. The CDR3 coding sequence is TGTGCCAGCAGCTTAGCGGGGACTAGCGGGGGGGTGTCGGAGCAGTTCTTC.

The rearrangement uses TRBV20-1 and TRBJ2-5; unclear D gene. CDR1 is DFQATT and CDR2 is SNEGSKA in the germline V gene (reference sequence). V lost 2 bases and J lost 0, with 10 bases in between. The CDR3 is 14 amino acids. The CDR3 bases are TGCAGTGCTAGATTGGGGTTACACCAAGAGACCCAGTACTTC. Amino acid sequence: CSARLGLHQETQYF.